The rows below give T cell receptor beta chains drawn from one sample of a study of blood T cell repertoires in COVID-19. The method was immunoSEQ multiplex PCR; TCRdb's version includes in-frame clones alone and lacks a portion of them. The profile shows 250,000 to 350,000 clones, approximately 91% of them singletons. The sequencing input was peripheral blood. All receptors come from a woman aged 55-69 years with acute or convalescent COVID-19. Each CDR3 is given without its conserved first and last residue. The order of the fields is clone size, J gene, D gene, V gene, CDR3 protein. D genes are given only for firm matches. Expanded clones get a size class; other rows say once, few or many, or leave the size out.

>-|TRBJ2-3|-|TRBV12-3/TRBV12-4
ATSVGSTDTQY
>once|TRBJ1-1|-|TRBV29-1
SVAPGNTEAF
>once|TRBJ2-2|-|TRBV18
ASSPIKIADGTGELF
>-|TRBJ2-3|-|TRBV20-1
SASRGGPADTQY
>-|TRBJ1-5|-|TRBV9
ASSVEGGYQPQH
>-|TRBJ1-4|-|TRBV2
ASRKDSRNEKLF
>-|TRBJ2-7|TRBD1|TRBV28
ASSPQRDSQFYEQY
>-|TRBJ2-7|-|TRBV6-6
AIRGAGPYEQY
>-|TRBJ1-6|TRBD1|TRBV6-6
ATQGQGYSPLH
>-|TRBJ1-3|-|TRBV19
ASSISDSDLNTIY
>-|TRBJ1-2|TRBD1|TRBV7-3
ASSRDRNYGYT
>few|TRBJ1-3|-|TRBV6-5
ASSYIAGNTIY
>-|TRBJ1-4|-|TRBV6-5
ASSYRRANEKLF
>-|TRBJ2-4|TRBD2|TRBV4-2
ASSQDLAGGNIQY
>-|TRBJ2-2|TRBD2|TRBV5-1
ASSSPSGRAQTGELF
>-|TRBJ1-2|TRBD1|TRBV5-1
ASSLAGTATKTWGYT
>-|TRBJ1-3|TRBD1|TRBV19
ASSSRDRGSGNTIY
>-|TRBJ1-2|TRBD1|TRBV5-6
ASSLALTGNYGYT
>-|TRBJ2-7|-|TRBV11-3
ASSLNPTSYEQY
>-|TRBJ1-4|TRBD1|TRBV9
ASSAYRGRSNEKLF
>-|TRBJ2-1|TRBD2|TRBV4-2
ASSQEYGGRASSNEQF
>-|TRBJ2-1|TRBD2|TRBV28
ASSSGGVRTSGNRF
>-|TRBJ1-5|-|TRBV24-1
ATSDYRQNNQPQH
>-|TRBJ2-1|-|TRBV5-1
ASSLDTHTYNEQF
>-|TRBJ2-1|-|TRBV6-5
ASSYSKGVPYNEQF
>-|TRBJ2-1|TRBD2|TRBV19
ASSITGGNEQF
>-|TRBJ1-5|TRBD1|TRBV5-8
ASSSGQGASNQPQH
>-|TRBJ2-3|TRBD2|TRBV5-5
ASSPWTSGGPYDTQY
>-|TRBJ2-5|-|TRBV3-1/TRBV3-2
ASSQETGGGETQY
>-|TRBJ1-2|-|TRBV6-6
ATSTEGHYGYT
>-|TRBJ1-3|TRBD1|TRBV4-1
ASSQVGTGRMDGNTIY
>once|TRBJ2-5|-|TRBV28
ASGQQQKETQY
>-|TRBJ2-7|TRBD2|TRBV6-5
ASRYGGTPGYEQY
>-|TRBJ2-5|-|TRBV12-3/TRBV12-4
ASRSHMETQY
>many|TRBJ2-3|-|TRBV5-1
ASSLEARGTDTQY
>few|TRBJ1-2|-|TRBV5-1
ASSLGRTIANYGYT
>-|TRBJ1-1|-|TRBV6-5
ATQPGGKNTEAF
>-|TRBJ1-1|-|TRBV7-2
ASSLVAGVSTEAF
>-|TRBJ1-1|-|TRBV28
ASSWNSGKIDTEAF